The sequence of this T cell receptor beta chain was determined in a study of spatial heterogeneity in lung cancer. To note about this clonotype: Its antigen is undetermined.

TCRdb re-called the 5' RACE reads through MiXCR, storing one row per CDR3 protein. The sample includes tens of thousands of distinct CDR3 sequences, more than 15% seen only once; the top ten take around 5.9%. The time point: sample taken at primary tumor resection. In each case, whole RNA from tumor, nontumor lung or frozen PBMC was sequenced unsorted. Study-level points and caveats: Ubiquitous expanded tumor TCRs were seen in blood more at resection than at follow-up.

The CDR3 is 15 residues long. The V and J ends lost 6 bases and 2 bases respectively, with 19 bases between them. Germline CDR1 and CDR2: DFQATT and SNEGSKA (reference sequence). The source of this sequence is a male donor with early-stage non-small cell lung cancer. The input for sequencing was PBMCs, taken at surgery. The chain employs TRBV20-1 and TRBJ2-5; D is possibly TRBD1 (7 bases). The CDR3 region has the DNA TGCAGTGCGGAACCCGGCAGGGGGACTCAAGAGACCCAGTACTTC. This translates into CSAEPGRGTQETQYF.